This T cell receptor (beta chain) was sequenced for a study of cytomegalovirus exposure and HLA in healthy donors. A note on this clone: Its antigen remains unidentified.

Study-wide points: Relative to equally common others, HLA-associated TCR beta chains showed greater clonal expansion in a later analysis. Reportedly, a later analysis found an Asian-associated ancestry cluster had fewer N-insertions than the approximately 700-donor mean. Later analysis suggested links between common viral pathogens and several top significant clusters.

Regarding donors, all were healthy bone marrow donors. With 60 Vbeta and 13 Jbeta primers, the PCR was carried out. TCRdb's copy holds only in-frame clones and misses some; the assay was immunoSEQ multiplex PCR. The sample consists of approximately 170,000 clones, 77% of them appearing once. This CDR3 is 16 amino acids long. Germline-derived CDR1 and CDR2 are SGHRS and YFSETQ. Trimming removed 4 bases from V and 1 base from J; junction bases left unmatched: 5. Sequencing input: PBMCs. The chain uses TRBV5-1 and TRBJ2-7; 13 bases fit TRBD2. The sequence was collected from a woman aged 40 to 50 in good health and CMV-seropositive. CDR3 in amino acids: CASSPEGLAGSYEQYF. In DNA form, the CDR3 reads TGCGCCAGCAGCCCAGAGGGACTAGCGGGGTCCTACGAGCAGTACTTC.